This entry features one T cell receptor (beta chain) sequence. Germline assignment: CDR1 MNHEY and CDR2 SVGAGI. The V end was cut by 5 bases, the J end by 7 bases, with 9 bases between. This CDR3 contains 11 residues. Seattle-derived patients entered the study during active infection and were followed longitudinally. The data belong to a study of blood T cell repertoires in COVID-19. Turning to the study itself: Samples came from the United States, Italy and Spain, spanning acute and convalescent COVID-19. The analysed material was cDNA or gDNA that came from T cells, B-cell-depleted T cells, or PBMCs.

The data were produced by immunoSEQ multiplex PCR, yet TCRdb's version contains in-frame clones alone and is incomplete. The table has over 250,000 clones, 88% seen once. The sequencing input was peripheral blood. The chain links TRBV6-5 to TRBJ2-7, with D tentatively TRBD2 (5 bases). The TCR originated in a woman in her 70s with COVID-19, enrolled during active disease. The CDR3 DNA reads TGTGCCAGCAGTCGGGGTTTTGAGCAGTACTTC. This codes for CASSRGFEQYF.